The clone carrying this TCR beta chain has just a few counts. The antigen remains unidentified. RNA transcripts served as the template for amplifying TCR beta CDR3 regions. The TCR CDR3 first-round RT-PCR relied on the HTBI primer set. One entry per CDR3 protein results from TCRdb running MiXCR on the multiplex PCR reads. This table has hundreds of thousands of distinct CDR3 sequences, about a sixth appearing once. Diagnoses were made from clinical symptoms, serum measures (thyroxine and TRAb), thyroid ultrasound and orbital computed tomography. More than 8 ml fresh peripheral blood yielded the PBMCs. This entry is derived from a study of T cells in Graves' hyperthyroidism and ophthalmopathy. General study points: Peripheral blood also featured most of the thyroid clonotypes expanded above 0.001.

V shed 6 bases and J 7 bases; nucleotides not matched to a gene: 6. This CDR3 is 13 amino acids long. From germline, CDR1 is MNHNS and CDR2 SASEGT. The sequenced sample was blood. The chain employs TRBV6-1 and TRBJ1-5, with 7 bases lining up with TRBD1. The source of this sequence is a woman in her forties with Graves' ophthalmopathy. CDR3 loop: CASSTNRGQPQHF. The CDR3 DNA reads as TGTGCCAGCAGCACCAACAGGGGCCAGCCCCAGCATTTT.